This section outlines one T cell receptor beta chain sequence together with its context. Its antigen is currently unknown. The data were taken from a study of cytomegalovirus exposure and HLA in healthy donors. Study conclusions and caveats: Links to common viral pathogens appeared, in a later analysis, for several of the most significant clusters. TCR beta sequences reportedly predicted the HLA-A and HLA-B alleles of most subjects accurately. Analysis was carried out at a later point, and it linked a missense DCLRE1C variant to TCR beta V- and J-gene trimming.

The PCR made use of 60 Vbeta and 13 Jbeta primers. Repertoires were generated with immunoSEQ multiplex PCR, while TCRdb's copy carries only in-frame clones and drops some. The table lists under 55,000 clones, about 78% of them singletons. V lost 4 bases, J lost 2 bases, and 14 bases stayed unmatched. The germline V gene has CDR1 MGHRA and CDR2 YSYEKL. There are 17 residues in the CDR3. The chain employs TRBV4-1 and TRBJ2-7; 7 nucleotides line up with TRBD2. The clonotype originates from a man aged 25-45 years in good health and CMV-seropositive. The sample comprised PBMCs. The CDR3 coding sequence is TGCGCCAGCAGCCCGTATTTGGCGGGGGAGCTCCCCTACGAGCAGTACTTC. As protein: CASSPYLAGELPYEQYF.